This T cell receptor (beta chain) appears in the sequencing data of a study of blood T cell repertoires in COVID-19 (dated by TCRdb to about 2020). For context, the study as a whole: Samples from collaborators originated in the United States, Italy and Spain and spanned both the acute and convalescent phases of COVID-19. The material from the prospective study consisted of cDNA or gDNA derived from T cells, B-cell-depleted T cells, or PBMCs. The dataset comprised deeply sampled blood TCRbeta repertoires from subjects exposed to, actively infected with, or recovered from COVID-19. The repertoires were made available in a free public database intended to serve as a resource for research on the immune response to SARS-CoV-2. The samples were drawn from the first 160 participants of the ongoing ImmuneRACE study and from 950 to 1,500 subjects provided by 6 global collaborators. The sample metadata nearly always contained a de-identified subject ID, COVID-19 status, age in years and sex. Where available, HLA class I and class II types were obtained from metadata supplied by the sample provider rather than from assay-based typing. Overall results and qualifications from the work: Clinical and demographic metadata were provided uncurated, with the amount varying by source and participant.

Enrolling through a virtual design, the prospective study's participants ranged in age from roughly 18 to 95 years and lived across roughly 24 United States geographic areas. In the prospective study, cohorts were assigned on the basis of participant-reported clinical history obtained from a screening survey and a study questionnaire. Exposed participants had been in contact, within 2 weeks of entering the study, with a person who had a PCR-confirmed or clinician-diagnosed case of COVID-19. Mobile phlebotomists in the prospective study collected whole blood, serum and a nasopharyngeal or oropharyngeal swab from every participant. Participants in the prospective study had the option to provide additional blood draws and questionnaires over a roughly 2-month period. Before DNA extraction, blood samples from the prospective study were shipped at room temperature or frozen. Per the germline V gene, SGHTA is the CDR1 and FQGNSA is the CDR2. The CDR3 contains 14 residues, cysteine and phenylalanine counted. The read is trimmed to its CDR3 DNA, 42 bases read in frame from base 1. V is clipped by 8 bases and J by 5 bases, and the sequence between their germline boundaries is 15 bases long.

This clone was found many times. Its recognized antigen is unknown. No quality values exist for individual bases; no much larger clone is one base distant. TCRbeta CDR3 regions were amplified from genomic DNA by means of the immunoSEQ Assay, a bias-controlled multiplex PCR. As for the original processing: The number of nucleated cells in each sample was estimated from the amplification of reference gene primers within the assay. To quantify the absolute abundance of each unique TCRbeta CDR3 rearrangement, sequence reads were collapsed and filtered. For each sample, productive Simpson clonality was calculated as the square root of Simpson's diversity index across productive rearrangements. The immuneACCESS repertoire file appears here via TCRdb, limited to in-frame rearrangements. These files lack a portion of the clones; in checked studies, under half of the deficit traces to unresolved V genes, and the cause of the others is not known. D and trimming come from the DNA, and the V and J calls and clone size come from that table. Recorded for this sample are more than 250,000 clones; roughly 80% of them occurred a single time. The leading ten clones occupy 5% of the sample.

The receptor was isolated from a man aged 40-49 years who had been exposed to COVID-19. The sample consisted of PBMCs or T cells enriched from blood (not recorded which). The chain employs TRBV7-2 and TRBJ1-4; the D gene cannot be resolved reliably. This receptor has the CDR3 CASRLNGGNEKLFF. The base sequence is TGTGCCAGCCGTCTGAATGGAGGGAATGAAAAACTGTTTTTT.